The text below deals with one TCR beta chain. The target antigen is unknown. The data originate from a study of beta chain features in type 1 diabetes. What was sequenced were expressed TCRB transcripts, since all of the isolated RNA had been reverse transcribed. Repertoires were generated with immunoSEQ multiplex PCR, while TCRdb's copy carries only in-frame clones and drops some. The table has about 180,000 clones, 7.8% seen once; the top ten hold around 0.94%. Findings and limits, study-wide: In all four CD4+ subsets, TCRB CDR3 length was significantly, moderately reduced in type 1 diabetes. There were fewer insertions and more deletions at the VDJ junctions of type 1 diabetes patients.

Germline CDR1 reads SEHNR; CDR2 reads FQNEAQ (reference sequence). The ends were cut back, 1 base at V and 8 bases at J, with 12 bases in the middle. The CDR3 spans 14 residues. The clonotype was recovered from a woman aged 40-49 years with type 1 diabetes. Sequencing was done on a sample of central memory CD4+ T cells from blood. The V call is TRBV7-9, the J call TRBJ2-1, with D perhaps matching TRBD2 (6 bases). The CDR3 region is CASSLETGAHEQFF. Here the CDR3 DNA reads TGTGCCAGCAGCTTAGAAACGGGAGCACATGAGCAGTTCTTC.